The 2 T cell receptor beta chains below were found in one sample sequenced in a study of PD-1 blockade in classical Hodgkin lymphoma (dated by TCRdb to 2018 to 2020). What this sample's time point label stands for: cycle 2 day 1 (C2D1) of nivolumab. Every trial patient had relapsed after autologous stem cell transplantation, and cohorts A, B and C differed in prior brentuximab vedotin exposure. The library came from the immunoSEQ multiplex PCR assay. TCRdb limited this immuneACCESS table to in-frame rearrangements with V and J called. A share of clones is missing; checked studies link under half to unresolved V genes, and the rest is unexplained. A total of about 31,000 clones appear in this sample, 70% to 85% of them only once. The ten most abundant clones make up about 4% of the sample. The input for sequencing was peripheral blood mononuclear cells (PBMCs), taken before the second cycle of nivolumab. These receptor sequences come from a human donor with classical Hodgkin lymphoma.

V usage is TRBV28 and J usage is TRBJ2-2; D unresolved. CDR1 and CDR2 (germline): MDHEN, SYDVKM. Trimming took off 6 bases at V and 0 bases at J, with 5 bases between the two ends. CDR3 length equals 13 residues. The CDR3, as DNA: TGTGCCAGCAGCCCCTCGAACACCGGGGAGCTGTTTTTT. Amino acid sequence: CASSPSNTGELFF.

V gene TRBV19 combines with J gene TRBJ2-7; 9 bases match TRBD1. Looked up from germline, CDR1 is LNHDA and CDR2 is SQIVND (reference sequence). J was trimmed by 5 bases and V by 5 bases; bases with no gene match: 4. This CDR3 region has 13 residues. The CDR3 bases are TGTGCCAGTAGTCCAAGGACAGGGGACGAGCAGTACTTC. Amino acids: CASSPRTGDEQYF. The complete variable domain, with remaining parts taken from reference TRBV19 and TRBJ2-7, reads DGGITQSPKYLFRKEGQNVTLSCEQNLNHDAMYWYRQDPGQGLRLIYYSQIVNDFQKGDIAEGYSVSREKKESFPLTVTSAQKNPTAFYLCASSPRTGDEQYFGPGTRLTVT.